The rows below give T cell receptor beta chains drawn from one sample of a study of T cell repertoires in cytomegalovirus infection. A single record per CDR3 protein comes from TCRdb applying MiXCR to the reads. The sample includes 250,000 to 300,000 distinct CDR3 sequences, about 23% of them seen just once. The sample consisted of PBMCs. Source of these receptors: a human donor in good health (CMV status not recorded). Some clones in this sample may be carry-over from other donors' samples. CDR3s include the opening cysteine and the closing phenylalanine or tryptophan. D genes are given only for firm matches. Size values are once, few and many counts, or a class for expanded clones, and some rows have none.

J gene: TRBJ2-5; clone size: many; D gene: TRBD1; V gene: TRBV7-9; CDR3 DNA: TGTGCCAGCAGCTTACAGGACAGGGGGCGTGAGACCCAGTACTTC; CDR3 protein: CASSLQDRGRETQYF
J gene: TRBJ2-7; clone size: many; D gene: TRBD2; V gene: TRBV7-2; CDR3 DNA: TGTGCCAGCAGCTCAGGACTAGGTGGGTTCTACGAGCAGTACTTC; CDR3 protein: CASSSGLGGFYEQYF
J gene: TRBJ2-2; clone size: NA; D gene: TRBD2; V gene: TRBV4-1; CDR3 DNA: TGCGCCAGCAGCCAAGGAGAAAGACTAGCGGGGAACACCGGGGAGCTGTTTTTT; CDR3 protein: CASSQGERLAGNTGELFF
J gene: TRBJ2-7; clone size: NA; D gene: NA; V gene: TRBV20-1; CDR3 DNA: TGCAGTGCTAGATCACGGACAGTTAGCTCCTACGAGCAGTACTTC; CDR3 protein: CSARSRTVSSYEQYF
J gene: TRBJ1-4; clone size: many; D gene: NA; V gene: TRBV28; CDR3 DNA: TGTGCCAGCAGTCGCCCGGGAGCAACTAATGAAAAACTGTTTTTT; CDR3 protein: CASSRPGATNEKLFF
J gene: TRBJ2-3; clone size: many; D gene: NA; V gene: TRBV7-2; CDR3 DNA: TGTGCCAGCAGCTTAGCGCCTGGGGCCCACACAGATACGCAGTATTTT; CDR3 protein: CASSLAPGAHTDTQYF
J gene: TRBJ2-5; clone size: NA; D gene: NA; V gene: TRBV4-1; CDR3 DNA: TGCGCCAGCAGCCAAGATTTTTTGCAGGGATCCCCAACCCAAGAGACCCAGTACTTC; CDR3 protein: CASSQDFLQGSPTQETQYF
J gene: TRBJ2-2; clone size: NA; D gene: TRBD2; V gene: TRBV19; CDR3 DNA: TGTGCCAGTAGTCCCCGGATAGCGGGAGGGCATTCGTTCACCGGGGAGCTGTTTTTT; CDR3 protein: CASSPRIAGGHSFTGELFF
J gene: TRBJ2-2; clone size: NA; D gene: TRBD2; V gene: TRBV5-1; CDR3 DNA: TGCGCCAGCAGCTTGGAAGGATCGGCTAGCGGGAACACCGGGGAGCTGTTTTTT; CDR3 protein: CASSLEGSASGNTGELFF
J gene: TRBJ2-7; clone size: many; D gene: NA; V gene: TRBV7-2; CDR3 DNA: TGTGCCAGCAGCTTAGTGCTTGCCGGGGAGCAGTACTTC; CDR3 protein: CASSLVLAGEQYF
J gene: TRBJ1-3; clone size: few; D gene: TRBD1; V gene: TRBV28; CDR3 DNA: TGTGCCAGCAGTTCCGGACAGGGGGGCTCTGGAAACACCATATATTTT; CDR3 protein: CASSSGQGGSGNTIYF
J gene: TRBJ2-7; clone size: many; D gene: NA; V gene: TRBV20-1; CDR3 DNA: TGCAGTGCCAAGGGTAACCCAGGTAGATCCTACGAGCAGTACTTC; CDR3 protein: CSAKGNPGRSYEQYF
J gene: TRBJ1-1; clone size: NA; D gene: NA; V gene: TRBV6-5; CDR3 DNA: TGTGCCAGCAGTTACTCGACAGCAATGAACACTGAAGCTTTCTTT; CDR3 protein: CASSYSTAMNTEAFF
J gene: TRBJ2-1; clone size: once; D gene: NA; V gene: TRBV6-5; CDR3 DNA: TGTGCCAGCAGTTATCGACTAGCCTACAATGAGCAGTTCTTC; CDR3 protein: CASSYRLAYNEQFF
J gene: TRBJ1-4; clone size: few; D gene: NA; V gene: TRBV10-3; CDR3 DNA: TGTGCCACGCGGGAGCTTGCAACTAATGAAAAACTGTTTTTT; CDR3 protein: CATRELATNEKLFF
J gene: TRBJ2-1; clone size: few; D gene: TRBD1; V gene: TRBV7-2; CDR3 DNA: TGTGCCAGCAGCTACTTATTCGGACAGGGTGAGTTCTTC; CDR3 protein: CASSYLFGQGEFF
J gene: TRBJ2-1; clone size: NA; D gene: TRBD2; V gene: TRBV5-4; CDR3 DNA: TGTGCCAGCAAAGGGCGGGGGGGTTACAATGAGCAGTTCTTC; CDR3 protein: CASKGRGGYNEQFF
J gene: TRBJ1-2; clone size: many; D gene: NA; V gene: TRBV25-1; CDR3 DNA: TGTGCCAGCAGTGAGGCTTACTATGGCTACACCTTC; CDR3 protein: CASSEAYYGYTF
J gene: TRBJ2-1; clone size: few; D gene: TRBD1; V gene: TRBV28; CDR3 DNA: TGTGCCAGCAGTTTATATGGGACAGGGTCCTCCTATGGTGAGCAGTTCTTC; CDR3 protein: CASSLYGTGSSYGEQFF
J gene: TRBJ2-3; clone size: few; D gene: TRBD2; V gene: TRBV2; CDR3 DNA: TGTGCCAGCAATACAATAGCGGGATCAGATACGCAGTATTTT; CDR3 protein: CASNTIAGSDTQYF
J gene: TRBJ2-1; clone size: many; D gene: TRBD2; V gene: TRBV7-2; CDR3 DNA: TGTGCCAGCAGCTTAAATGGTCCGGGAGGGGACAATGAGCAGTTCTTC; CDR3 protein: CASSLNGPGGDNEQFF
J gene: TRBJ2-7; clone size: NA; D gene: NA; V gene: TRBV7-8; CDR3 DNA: TGTGCCAGCAGCTTCTGGACCGGTAGCTCCTACGAGCAGTACTTC; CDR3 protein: CASSFWTGSSYEQYF
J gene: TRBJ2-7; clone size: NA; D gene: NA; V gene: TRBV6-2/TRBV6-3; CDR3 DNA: TGTGCCAGCAGTTACGACAGGACAAACTACGAGCAGTACTTC; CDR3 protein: CASSYDRTNYEQYF
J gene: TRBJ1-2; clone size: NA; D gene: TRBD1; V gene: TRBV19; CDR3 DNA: TGTGCCAGTACCCAATCCGGGACAGGGGGCGCCAGCTATGGCTACACCTTC; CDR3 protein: CASTQSGTGGASYGYTF
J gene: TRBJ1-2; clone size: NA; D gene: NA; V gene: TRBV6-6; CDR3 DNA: TGTGCCAGCATTATATCGGTCCCCCAGACTGGCTACACCTTC; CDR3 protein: CASIISVPQTGYTF
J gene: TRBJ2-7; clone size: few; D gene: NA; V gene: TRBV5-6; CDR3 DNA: TGTGCCAGCACCCCGGGTCCGGGGACGGTCGAGCAGTACTTC; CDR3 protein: CASTPGPGTVEQYF
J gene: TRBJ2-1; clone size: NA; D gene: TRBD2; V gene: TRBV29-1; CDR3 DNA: TGCAGCGGTTCGCCGGGACTAGCGGGAGAAGAGCAGTTCTTC; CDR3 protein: CSGSPGLAGEEQFF
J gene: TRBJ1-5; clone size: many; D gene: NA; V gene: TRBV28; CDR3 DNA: TGTGCCAGCAGATCCCTCATTGATAGCAATCAGCCCCAGCATTTT; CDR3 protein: CASRSLIDSNQPQHF
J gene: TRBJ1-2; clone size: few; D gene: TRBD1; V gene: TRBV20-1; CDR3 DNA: TGCAGTGCTACCAAGACAGGGGTCTATGGCTACACCTTC; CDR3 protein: CSATKTGVYGYTF
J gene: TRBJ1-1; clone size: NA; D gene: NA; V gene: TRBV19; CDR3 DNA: TGTGCCAGTAGTATACCCCGACAAGCCCAGAACACTGAAGCTTTCTTT; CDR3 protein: CASSIPRQAQNTEAFF
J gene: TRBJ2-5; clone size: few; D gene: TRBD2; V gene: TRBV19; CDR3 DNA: TGTGCCAGTAGTCGGGCTAGCGGGGGGTTGGAGACCCAGTACTTC; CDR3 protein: CASSRASGGLETQYF
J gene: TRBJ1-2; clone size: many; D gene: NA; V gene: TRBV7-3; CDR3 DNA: TGTGCCAGCAGCTTAATTACGGACACCTTC; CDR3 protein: CASSLITDTF
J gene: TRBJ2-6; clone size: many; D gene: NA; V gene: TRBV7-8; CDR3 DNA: TGTGCCAGCAGCTTGGTCGGCAGGGTCGGGAACGTCCTGACTTTC; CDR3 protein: CASSLVGRVGNVLTF
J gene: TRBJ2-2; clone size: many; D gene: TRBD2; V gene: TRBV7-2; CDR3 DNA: TGTGCCAGCAGCTTAGGTGGAGGGAGCGGGGTCACCGGGGAGCTGTTTTTT; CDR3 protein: CASSLGGGSGVTGELFF
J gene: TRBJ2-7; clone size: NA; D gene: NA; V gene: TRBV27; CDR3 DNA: TGTGCCAGCAGTCACGACACGGTCTACGAGCAGTACTTC; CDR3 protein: CASSHDTVYEQYF
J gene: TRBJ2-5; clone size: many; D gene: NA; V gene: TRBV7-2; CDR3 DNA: TGTGCCAGCAGCCGCGGAGGGGCCCAAGAGACCCAGTACTTC; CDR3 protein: CASSRGGAQETQYF
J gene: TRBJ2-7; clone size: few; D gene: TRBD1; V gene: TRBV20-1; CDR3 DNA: TGCAGTGCCGGACAGGGGTCCCTCGAGCAGTACTTC; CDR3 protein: CSAGQGSLEQYF
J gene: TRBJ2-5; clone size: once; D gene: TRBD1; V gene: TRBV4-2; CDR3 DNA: TGTGCCAGCAGCCGCGGACAGGGGGCGCGGGAGACCCAGTACTTC; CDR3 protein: CASSRGQGARETQYF
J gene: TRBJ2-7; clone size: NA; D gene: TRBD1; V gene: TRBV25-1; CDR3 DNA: TGTGCCAGCACCGGACAGGGAAGGGACGAGCAGTACTTC; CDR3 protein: CASTGQGRDEQYF
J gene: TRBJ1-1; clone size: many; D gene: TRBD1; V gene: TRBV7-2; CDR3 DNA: TGTGCCAGCAGCTCGACAGGGGGCAGGACTGAAGCTTTCTTT; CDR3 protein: CASSSTGGRTEAFF
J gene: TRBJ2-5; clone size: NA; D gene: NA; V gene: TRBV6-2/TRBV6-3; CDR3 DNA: TGTGCCAGCAGTAAGATCGGGACCCCGGCCCGGGAGACCCAGTACTTC; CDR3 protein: CASSKIGTPARETQYF
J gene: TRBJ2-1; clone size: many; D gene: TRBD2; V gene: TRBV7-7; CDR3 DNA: TGTGCCAGCAGTTCCGCGGGAGGGCCTGGTGAGCAGTTCTTC; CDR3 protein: CASSSAGGPGEQFF
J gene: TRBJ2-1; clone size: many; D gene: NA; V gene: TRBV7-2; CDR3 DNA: TGTGCCAGCAGCTTATCCGATGGGAGTAGGAATGAGCAGTTCTTC; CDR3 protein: CASSLSDGSRNEQFF
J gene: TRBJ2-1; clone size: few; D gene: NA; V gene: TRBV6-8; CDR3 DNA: TGTGCCAGCAGTTACTCGAAACAGGGGGGGGGGGAGCAGTTCTTC; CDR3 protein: CASSYSKQGGGEQFF
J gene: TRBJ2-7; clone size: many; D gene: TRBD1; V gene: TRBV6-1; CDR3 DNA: TGTGCCAGCAGGGTACCGGGACAGCGCTACGAGCAGTACTTC; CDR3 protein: CASRVPGQRYEQYF
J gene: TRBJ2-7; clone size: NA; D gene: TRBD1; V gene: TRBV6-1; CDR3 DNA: TGTGCCAGCAGGGTATTCGGGACAGGGGTGAACGAGCAGTACTTC; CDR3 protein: CASRVFGTGVNEQYF
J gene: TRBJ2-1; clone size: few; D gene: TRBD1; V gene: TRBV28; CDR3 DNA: TGTGCCAGCAGTTCTTGGCAGGGGGCCTACAATGAGCAGTTCTTC; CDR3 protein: CASSSWQGAYNEQFF
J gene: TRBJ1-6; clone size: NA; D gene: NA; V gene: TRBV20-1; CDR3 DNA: TGCAGTGCTAGAGCAGCGGGACTCAAAAATTCACCCCTCCACTTT; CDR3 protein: CSARAAGLKNSPLHF
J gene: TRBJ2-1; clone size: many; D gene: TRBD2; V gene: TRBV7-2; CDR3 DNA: TGTGCCAGCAGCGTAGAGGGACTAGCGGGTAGTGAGCAGTTCTTC; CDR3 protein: CASSVEGLAGSEQFF
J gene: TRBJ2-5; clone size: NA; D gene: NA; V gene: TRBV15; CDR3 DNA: TGTGCCACCAGCACTACAGTAGGGGGGATACAAGAGACCCAGTACTTC; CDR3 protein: CATSTTVGGIQETQYF
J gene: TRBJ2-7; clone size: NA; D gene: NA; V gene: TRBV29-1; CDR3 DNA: TGCAGCGTTTCCTTTCCTTCCTACGAGCAGTACTTC; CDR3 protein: CSVSFPSYEQYF
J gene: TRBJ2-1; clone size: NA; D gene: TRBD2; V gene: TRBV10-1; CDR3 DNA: TGCGCCAGCAGTGAGACTAGCGGGAGAAGGAATGAGCAGTTCTTC; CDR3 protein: CASSETSGRRNEQFF
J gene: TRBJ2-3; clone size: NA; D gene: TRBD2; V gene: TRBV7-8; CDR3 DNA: TGTGCCAGCACCCGGGGGAGCGGGAGAACAGATACGCAGTATTTT; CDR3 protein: CASTRGSGRTDTQYF